What follows are 8 T cell receptor beta chains derived from one specimen sequenced in a study of T cells in Graves' hyperthyroidism and ophthalmopathy. It was RNA transcripts that yielded the amplified TCR beta CDR3 regions. First-round RT-PCR targeting the TCR CDR3 was performed with the HTBI primer set. TCRdb analysed the multiplex PCR reads with MiXCR anew, one entry per CDR3 protein. The repertoire has 220,000 or so distinct CDR3 sequences, over 15% of them found once; the top ten carry about 30%. The sample consisted of blood. The source is a woman aged 18-29 years with Graves' ophthalmopathy.

J is TRBJ1-6 and V is TRBV7-9; D may be TRBD1 (5 bases). Trimming removed 2 bases from V and 0 bases from J, with 11 bases in between. The germline CDR1 and CDR2 sequences are SEHNR and FQNEAQ (reference sequence). This CDR3 has 17 amino acids. CDR3 region: CASSLFRGSSYNSPLHF. The CDR3 DNA is TGTGCCAGCAGCTTATTTCGGGGGAGCTCCTATAATTCACCCCTCCACTTT.

This clonotype was seen a single time. As DNA, the CDR3 is TGTGCCAGCAGTTCGACAGGGACCTATGGCTACACCTTC. Its protein is CASSSTGTYGYTF. The rearrangement links TRBV12-3 or TRBV12-4 to TRBJ1-2, with 7 bases aligning to TRBD1. J lost 4 bases, V lost 4 bases, and 3 bases had no gene match. The length of the CDR3 is 13 residues.

This clonotype showed up just a few times. The CDR3 coding sequence is TGTGCCAGTAGTATCCGAGGGAGCTCTGGAAACACCATATATTTT. It specifies CASSIRGSSGNTIYF. This chain links TRBV19 with TRBJ1-3; D not certain. CDR1 and CDR2 (germline): LNHDA, SQIVND (reference sequence). The CDR3 extends over 15 amino acids. V was trimmed by 3 bases and J by 0 bases, leaving 9 bases between them.

This clonotype was counted at least ten times. The chain couples TRBV5-8 to TRBJ2-1, with D possibly called TRBD1 or TRBD2 (5 bases each). The V gene's germline CDR1 is SGHTS and CDR2 YDEGEE. V lost 6 bases, J lost 0 bases, and 10 bases lay in between. CDR3 length equals 14 residues. CDR3: CASMMRGSYNEQFF. CDR3 sequence (DNA): TGTGCCAGCATGATGAGGGGCTCCTACAATGAGCAGTTCTTC.

This clonotype was seen many times. The chain employs TRBV19 and TRBJ2-1, with 9 bases that match TRBD2. The CDR3 extends over 14 amino acids. J was trimmed by 7 bases and V by 4 bases; bases with no gene match: 5. Germline lookup yields CDR1 LNHDA and CDR2 SQIVND (reference sequence). The CDR3 loop is CASSSGGAGNEQFF. The CDR3 coding sequence is TGTGCCAGTAGTAGCGGGGGGGCAGGGAATGAGCAGTTCTTC.

This clonotype was counted ten times or more. The genes are TRBV12-3 or TRBV12-4 and TRBJ2-7; D may correspond to TRBD1 or TRBD2 (5 bases each). This CDR3 has 16 amino acids. V lost 2 bases and J 3 bases, leaving 17 bases between the germline ends. This CDR3 reads CASSLISRGDGYEQYF. The CDR3 region has the DNA TGTGCCAGCAGTTTAATCTCCCGGGGCGACGGCTACGAGCAGTACTTC.

This clonotype has at least ten counts. The rearrangement uses TRBV18 and TRBJ2-5; 7 nucleotides align to TRBD1. In germline, CDR1 is KGHSH, CDR2 LQKENI. CDR3 length: 15 residues. V was pared by 5 bases and J by 5 bases, with 11 bases of the junction left unmatched. In DNA form, the CDR3 reads TGTGCCAGCTCAACAGAACAGGGGTTCGGTGAGACCCAGTACTTC. The encoded protein is CASSTEQGFGETQYF.

This clonotype was counted at least ten times. The genes are TRBV9 and TRBJ2-1, with D perhaps TRBD1 (6 bases). Germline CDR1 SGDLS, CDR2 YYNGEE. This CDR3 spans 15 amino acids. V was clipped by 0 bases and J by 0 bases, with 7 bases between them. This CDR3 reads CASSVVDSSYNEQFF. The DNA for the CDR3 is TGTGCCAGCAGCGTAGTGGACAGCTCCTACAATGAGCAGTTCTTC. The variable domain in full, completed from reference TRBV9 and TRBJ2-1, reads DSGVTQTPKHLITATGQRVTLRCSPRSGDLSVYWYQQSLDQGLQFLIQYYNGEERAKGNILERFSAQQFPDLHSELNLSSLELGDSALYFCASSVVDSSYNEQFFGPGTRLTVL.